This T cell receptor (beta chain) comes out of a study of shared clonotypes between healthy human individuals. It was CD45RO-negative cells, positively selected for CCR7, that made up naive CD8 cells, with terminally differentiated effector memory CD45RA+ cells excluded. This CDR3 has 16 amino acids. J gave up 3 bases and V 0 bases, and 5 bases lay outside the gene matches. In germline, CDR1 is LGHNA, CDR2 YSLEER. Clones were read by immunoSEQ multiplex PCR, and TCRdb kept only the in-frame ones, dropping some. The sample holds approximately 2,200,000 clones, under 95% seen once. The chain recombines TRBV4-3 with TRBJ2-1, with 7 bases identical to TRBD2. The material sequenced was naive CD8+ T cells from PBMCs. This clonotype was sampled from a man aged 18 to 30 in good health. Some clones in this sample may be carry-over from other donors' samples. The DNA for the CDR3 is TGCGCCAGCAGCCAAGATGGGCGGGGGATCTACAATGAGCAGTTCTTC. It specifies CASSQDGRGIYNEQFF.